The present entry profiles one T cell receptor beta chain with its context. Its antigen is still unknown. This specimen comes from a study of T cells in tuberculosis. Across the study: T cells were selected with CD1B tetramers loaded with glucose monomycolate.

Notes on the study in general: Smaller alpha distances in active tuberculosis partly reflected shorter CDR3-alpha lengths.

Sequenced by immunoSEQ multiplex PCR; TCRdb stores in-frame clones only, minus some. This table holds tens of thousands of clones, nearly 95% found once. Input material: PBMCs. The clonotype was recovered from a donor between 10 and 35 years old with latent tuberculosis or without tuberculosis infection.

The CDR3: CASSMGQGASSPLHF. The CDR3 coding sequence is TGTGCCAGTAGTATGGGCCAGGGGGCCAGTTCACCCCTCCACTTT. The rearrangement uses TRBV19 and TRBJ1-6, with 8 bases matching TRBD1. Per the germline V gene, CDR1 is LNHDA and CDR2 is SQIVND (reference sequence). CDR3 size: 15 residues. Losses at the gene ends were 3 bases for V and 9 bases for J; bases not matched to a gene: 7.